Detailed here is one T cell receptor beta chain. Its antigen is undetermined. Assay used: immunoSEQ multiplex PCR; TCRdb lists only in-frame clones, some missing. This table has 100,000 or so clones, 85% appearing once. The data were obtained in a study of cytomegalovirus exposure and HLA in healthy donors. The V gene's germline CDR1 is MNHEY and CDR2 SVGAGI. CDR3 size: 14 residues. Germline trimming cut 4 bases from V and 0 bases from J; bases unmatched to any gene: 3. An approximately 120-subject validation cohort, separate from the approximately 720-subject first cohort, supplied the donors. Broader study findings: Some public TCRs appeared in many individuals, while most sequences were rare. The authors confirmed in vitro that three CMV-associated chains were specific for CMV antigens.

The sample taken for sequencing was PBMCs. The gene calls are TRBV6-5 and TRBJ2-7, with 7 positions matching TRBD1. This receptor was obtained from a young man in good health and CMV-seropositive. The CDR3 loop reads CASSLQGNSYEQYF. The DNA for the CDR3 is TGTGCCAGCAGTTTACAGGGGAACTCCTACGAGCAGTACTTC.